What follows are 31 T cell receptor beta chains derived from one specimen sequenced in a study of T cells in Graves' hyperthyroidism and ophthalmopathy (dated by TCRdb to between 2018 and 2020). Library prep was done by multiplex PCR. TCRdb names Illumina HiSeq 2000 as the instrument used. The TCR beta CDR3 regions were amplified from RNA transcripts. A first-round RT-PCR of the TCR CDR3 used the HTBI primer set with the Qiagen OneStep RT-PCR kit. TCRdb cleaned the public reads at Q25 with fastp, built clones with MiXCR and kept in-frame beta chains. One record per CDR3 amino acid sequence lists the most common genes and DNA. For this sample there are 550,000 to 800,000 distinct CDR3 sequences; around 15% appear just once. Over 7.5% of the sample is in the top ten clones. Specimen: blood. These receptors were taken from a man younger than 35 with Graves' hyperthyroidism.

CDR3 sequence: CASSEEGSQETQYF. The CDR3 DNA reads as TGTGCCAGCAGTGAAGAGGGGAGTCAAGAGACCCAGTACTTC. The J gene is TRBJ2-5, the V gene TRBV25-1; the D gene could be TRBD1 or TRBD2 (5 bases each). This CDR3 comprises 14 residues. The V end lost 2 bases, the J end lost 2 bases, and 9 bases lay between the germline ends. Germline CDR1 MGHDK, CDR2 SYGVNS.

This chain uses TRBV7-9 with TRBJ1-2, with 7 positions matching TRBD1. CDR1 SEHNR and CDR2 FQNEAQ come from the germline V gene (reference sequence). The ends lost 5 bases at V and 1 base at J; junction bases unmatched: 7. The CDR3 loop spans 15 amino acids. The CDR3 DNA sequence: TGTGCCAGCAGCCAGGGGACAGCGTTTAACTATGGCTACACCTTC. Encoded protein: CASSQGTAFNYGYTF.

This chain joins TRBV28 and TRBJ2-7; TRBD2 matches at 8 bases. Trimming removed 4 bases from V and 2 bases from J; junction bases left unmatched: 10. Germline values: CDR1 MDHEN, CDR2 SYDVKM. This CDR3 region has 16 residues. DNA for the CDR3: TGTGCCAGCAGTTCCGGAACTAGCGGAAATGCCTACGAGCAGTACTTC. Its translation is CASSSGTSGNAYEQYF.

This clonotype was seen ten or more times. The rearrangement uses TRBV20-1 and TRBJ2-1, with 9 bases aligning to TRBD2. Unmatched junction bases numbered 12, after V lost 6 bases and J lost 3 bases. Germline-derived CDR1 and CDR2 are DFQATT and SNEGSKA (reference sequence). The CDR3 spans 16 residues. CDR3 coding DNA: TGCAGTGCGCCCGGGACTAGCTTTTGGGGCTACAATGAGCAGTTCTTC. Protein: CSAPGTSFWGYNEQFF.

This chain joins TRBV7-9 and TRBJ2-2, with 12 bases aligning to TRBD1. This CDR3 has 15 residues. The V gene end was trimmed by 5 bases and the J gene end by 6 bases; junction bases not matched to a gene: 4. CDR1 and CDR2 from the germline V gene are SEHNR and FQNEAQ (reference sequence). Here the CDR3 DNA reads TGTGCCAGCAGCACCGGGACAGGGGGCCCCGGGGAGCTGTTTTTT. It encodes CASSTGTGGPGELFF.

The gene calls are TRBV20-1 and TRBJ2-4; 7 bases match TRBD2. The germline gives CDR1 DFQATT, CDR2 SNEGSKA (reference sequence). The CDR3 extends over 14 amino acids. Losses at the gene ends were 5 bases for V and 0 bases for J; bases not matched to a gene: 4. This CDR3 is CSALAALAKNIQYF. DNA for the CDR3: TGCAGTGCTCTAGCGGCTCTAGCCAAAAACATTCAGTACTTC.

The sample holds a few counts of this clonotype. V gene TRBV12-5 combines with J gene TRBJ1-1; D ambiguous. The CDR3 consists of 12 residues. The V gene lost 1 base and the J gene lost 8 bases, with 8 bases spanning the gap. Germline V gene sequence: CDR1 LGHNT, CDR2 FRNRAP. The CDR3 protein is CASGLGGLEAFF. In DNA form, the CDR3 reads TGTGCTAGTGGTTTGGGAGGGCTGGAAGCTTTCTTT.

This clonotype was seen a handful of times. The chain joins TRBV30 to TRBJ1-1, with D perhaps TRBD1 (5 bases). The ends were cut back, 0 bases at V and 0 bases at J, with 11 bases in the middle. There are 15 residues in the CDR3. Germline V CDR1 and CDR2: GTSNPN, SVGIG (reference sequence). The CDR3 DNA reads TGTGCCTGGAGTGTTTCGGGGCATGTGAACACTGAAGCTTTCTTT. It yields the protein CAWSVSGHVNTEAFF.

This clonotype was seen a few times. The chain employs TRBV20-1 and TRBJ2-1; D may match TRBD1 or TRBD2 (5 bases each). Germline V gene lookup returns CDR1 DFQATT and CDR2 SNEGSKA (reference sequence). The CDR3 is 15 residues long. V lost 5 bases and J 0 bases, leaving 14 bases between the germline ends. The chain's CDR3 is CSAPGRTSSYNEQFF. In DNA, the CDR3 is TGCAGTGCTCCGGGACGGACCAGCTCCTACAATGAGCAGTTCTTC.

This clonotype was counted a few times. V gene TRBV20-1 combines with J gene TRBJ2-1; possibly TRBD2 for D (5 bases). Germline assignment: CDR1 DFQATT and CDR2 SNEGSKA (reference sequence). V lost 6 bases and J 5 bases, leaving 17 bases between the germline ends. CDR3 length: 14 amino acids. CDR3 sequence (DNA): TGCAGTGCAGAGGGAGCACATAACAACAATGAGCAGTTCTTC. As protein: CSAEGAHNNNEQFF.

The chain employs TRBV5-1 and TRBJ1-6; unclear D gene. Germline V gene sequence: CDR1 SGHRS, CDR2 YFSETQ. V lost 0 bases, J lost 7 bases, and 11 bases lay in between. There are 15 residues in the CDR3. CDR3 in DNA: TGCGCCAGCAGCTTGGAGCCGGGTATGAATTCACCCCTCCACTTT. Amino acid sequence: CASSLEPGMNSPLHF.

In this sample, this clonotype turned up many times. The chain has TRBV2 and TRBJ2-5; 8 bases are shared with TRBD1. The V and J ends lost 3 bases and 3 bases, in that order; junction bases with no gene match: 6. The germline V gene encodes CDR1 SNHLY and CDR2 FYNNEI. The CDR3 has 15 amino acids. CDR3 coding DNA: TGTGCCAGCAGTGAGCGGACAGGGCGGGAAGAGACCCAGTACTTC. This sequence encodes CASSERTGREETQYF.

This clonotype was observed at least ten times. The chain carries TRBV18 and TRBJ1-1; TRBD1 aligns across 9 bases. The CDR3 has 14 residues. CDR1 and CDR2 (germline): KGHSH, LQKENI. V was clipped by 5 bases and J by 3 bases; unmatched bases: 4. The CDR3 DNA sequence: TGTGCCAGCTCAAGAGACAGGGGGGACACTGAAGCTTTCTTT. Translating it yields CASSRDRGDTEAFF.

This clonotype was seen ten or more times. The chain combines TRBV20-1 with TRBJ2-4; 9 bases map to TRBD2. After removal of 3 bases from V and 0 bases from J, the junction contained 3 bases not matched to a gene. Germline CDR1 DFQATT, CDR2 SNEGSKA (reference sequence). The CDR3 consists of 15 residues. The CDR3 here is CSASGRGGAKNIQYF. The CDR3 DNA sequence: TGCAGTGCTAGCGGGCGGGGGGGAGCCAAAAACATTCAGTACTTC.

The sample holds a few counts of this clonotype. The chain links TRBV12-3 or TRBV12-4 to TRBJ2-3; 7 nucleotides line up with TRBD1. V trimming: 5 bases; J trimming: 6 bases; junction bases outside the gene matches: 5. The CDR3 sequence is 13 residues long. The CDR3 region has the DNA TGTGCCAGCAGTCCGGACAGGAGGGATACGCAGTATTTT. This translates into CASSPDRRDTQYF.

Regarding this clonotype: A much larger clone differs by one base, so this may be a read error. The chain carries TRBV5-1 and TRBJ1-1; 9 bases are a match to TRBD1. V lost 4 bases, J lost 1 base, and 14 bases stayed unmatched. Germline values: CDR1 SGHRS, CDR2 YFSETQ. The CDR3 consists of 18 residues. CDR3 coding DNA: TGCGCCAGCAGCCCACCAAGGGACAGGGTGTCTTGGAACACTGAAGCTTTCTTT. As protein: CASSPPRDRVSWNTEAFF.

The chain employs TRBV29-1 and TRBJ1-1; no definite D call. V lost 2 bases, J lost 0 bases, and 7 bases lay in between. In germline, CDR1 is SQVTM, CDR2 ANQGSEA. The CDR3 length is 13 residues. The CDR3 sequence is CSVELRLNTEAFF. The CDR3 nucleotides are TGCAGCGTTGAACTTCGACTGAACACTGAAGCTTTCTTT.

The chain couples TRBV6-2 or TRBV6-3 to TRBJ2-7, with D possibly matching TRBD2 (5 bases). CDR3 size: 13 residues. V was clipped by 9 bases and J by 3 bases, with 15 bases between them. Germline V lookup: CDR1 MNHEY, CDR2 SVGEGT. The CDR3 coding sequence is TGTGCCAGGACTTGGGTAGCGTTCTACGAGCAGTACTTC. This codes for CARTWVAFYEQYF.

The V and J genes are TRBV4-1 and TRBJ2-1; perhaps TRBD1 as D (6 bases). This CDR3 region has 15 residues. Trimming took off 2 bases at V and 2 bases at J, with 10 bases between the two ends. CDR1 and CDR2 (germline): MGHRA, YSYEKL. CDR3 sequence (DNA): TGCGCCAGCAGCCAAACAGGGTACACCTACAATGAGCAGTTCTTC. Translated: CASSQTGYTYNEQFF.

The chain combines TRBV28 with TRBJ2-3; TRBD1 agrees at 8 bases. The V gene end was trimmed by 1 base and the J gene end by 0 bases; junction bases not matched to a gene: 9. The CDR3 consists of 18 residues. Germline values: CDR1 MDHEN, CDR2 SYDVKM. The CDR3 DNA reads TGTGCCAGCAGTTTATATGGGGGGACAGGAGTCAGCACAGATACGCAGTATTTT. Amino acid sequence: CASSLYGGTGVSTDTQYF.

This clonotype was recorded at least ten times. In DNA, the CDR3 is TGTGCCACCAGTGACGGACTAGCGGGAGTCCGGGAGCAGTACTTC. Amino acids: CATSDGLAGVREQYF. V and J are TRBV24-1 and TRBJ2-7; 13 nucleotides match TRBD2. This CDR3 is built from 15 residues. The V and J ends lost 4 bases and 7 bases, in that order; junction bases with no gene match: 6. CDR1 is KGHDR and CDR2 is SFDVKD in the germline V gene.

This sequence joins TRBV7-3 and TRBJ2-3; a possible D gene is TRBD2 (6 bases). The germline V and J ends were trimmed by 2 bases and 1 base, with 13 bases remaining between them. There are 16 residues in the CDR3. Germline CDR1 SGHTA, CDR2 FQGTGA. CDR3 sequence (DNA): TGTGCCAGCAGCTTATTTGTCGGGAGTGGCACAGATACGCAGTATTTT. Translation: CASSLFVGSGTDTQYF.

This clonotype was seen many times. The rearrangement joins TRBV20-1 to TRBJ2-7; 9 bases match TRBD1. Germline V CDR1 and CDR2: DFQATT, SNEGSKA (reference sequence). V trimming: 6 bases; J trimming: 4 bases; junction bases outside the gene matches: 10. The CDR3 length is 14 residues. The DNA for the CDR3 is TGCAGTGCGTATGGGACAGGGTTTTCTTACGAGCAGTACTTC. It specifies CSAYGTGFSYEQYF.

There are many counts of this clonotype. The rearrangement links TRBV13 to TRBJ2-7; 7 bases match TRBD2. Trimming removed 5 bases from V and 5 bases from J; junction bases left unmatched: 9. This CDR3 is built from 14 residues. The germline CDR1 and CDR2 sequences are PRHDT and FYEKMQ (reference sequence). As DNA, the CDR3 is TGTGCCAGCAGCCCCCTGTCGGGACTAAACGAGCAGTACTTC. As protein: CASSPLSGLNEQYF.

This clonotype has more than one count but fewer than ten. V is TRBV20-1 and J is TRBJ2-2; maybe TRBD1 (6 bases). CDR3 length: 14 amino acids. Trimming took off 5 bases at V and 10 bases at J, with 20 bases between the two ends. CDR1 DFQATT and CDR2 SNEGSKA come from the germline V gene (reference sequence). The CDR3: CSASYRAGPEELFF. For the CDR3, the DNA is TGCAGTGCTTCTTACAGGGCCGGGCCCGAGGAGCTGTTTTTT.

This clonotype was observed a few times. The rearrangement joins TRBV19 to TRBJ2-3; 8 bases are a match to TRBD2. V lost 1 base and J lost 2; bases outside the gene matches: 2. The CDR3 runs 15 residues. From germline, CDR1 is LNHDA and CDR2 SQIVND (reference sequence). CDR3 amino acids: CASSIVAGTTDTQYF. CDR3 nucleotides: TGTGCCAGTAGTATAGTAGCGGGGACCACAGATACGCAGTATTTT. Full variable domain (remainder filled in from reference TRBV19 and TRBJ2-3): DGGITQSPKYLFRKEGQNVTLSCEQNLNHDAMYWYRQDPGQGLRLIYYSQIVNDFQKGDIAEGYSVSREKKESFPLTVTSAQKNPTAFYLCASSIVAGTTDTQYFGPGTRLTVL.

This clonotype was counted many times. The CDR3 reads CASSRSMQETQYF. CDR3 coding DNA: TGTGCCAGCAGTCGATCCATGCAAGAGACCCAGTACTTC. The chain couples TRBV7-9 to TRBJ2-5, with D unclear. The germline gives CDR1 SEHNR, CDR2 FQNEAQ (reference sequence). The CDR3 extends over 13 amino acids. With 6 bases removed from V and 2 bases from J, the gap between germline ends came to 10 bases.

V and J are TRBV9 and TRBJ2-3; 13 positions agree with TRBD2. The CDR3 loop spans 16 amino acids. CDR1 is SGDLS and CDR2 is YYNGEE in the germline V gene. V was clipped by 3 bases and J by 4 bases; unmatched bases: 5. The CDR3 loop reads CASSELAGGPPDTQYF. The CDR3 nucleotides are TGTGCCAGCAGCGAACTAGCGGGAGGGCCCCCAGATACGCAGTATTTT.

Ten or more counts support this clonotype. The V gene is TRBV11-2, the J gene TRBJ2-1, with 13 bases lining up with TRBD2. CDR1 is SGHAT, CDR2 FQNNGV, per germline. The V gene end was trimmed by 6 bases and the J gene end by 7 bases; junction bases not matched to a gene: 12. The CDR3 is 17 residues long. The CDR3 sequence is CASRPLGGLAGVNEQFF. In nucleotides, the CDR3 is TGTGCCAGCAGGCCACTGGGTGGACTAGCGGGAGTGAATGAGCAGTTCTTC.

This clonotype has only a few counts. The V and J genes are TRBV27 and TRBJ2-7; 10 bases agree with TRBD1. J was trimmed by 5 bases and V by 10 bases; bases with no gene match: 17. The germline CDR1 and CDR2 sequences are MNHEY and SMNVEV (reference sequence). The CDR3 loop spans 16 amino acids. The CDR3 protein is CATRLYPGQGIDEQYF. CDR3 DNA sequence: TGTGCCACCCGTCTTTATCCGGGACAGGGGATCGACGAGCAGTACTTC.

This clonotype appeared a single time. The CDR3, as DNA: TGTGCCAGCAGTGCCGGGGGCTCCTCCGCCAATGAGCAGTTCTTC. Protein sequence: CASSAGGSSANEQFF. This chain joins TRBV9 and TRBJ2-1; D may correspond to TRBD1 or TRBD2 (6 bases each). V was trimmed by 5 bases and J by 6 bases, leaving 18 bases between them. This CDR3 comprises 15 residues. CDR1 SGDLS and CDR2 YYNGEE come from the germline V gene.